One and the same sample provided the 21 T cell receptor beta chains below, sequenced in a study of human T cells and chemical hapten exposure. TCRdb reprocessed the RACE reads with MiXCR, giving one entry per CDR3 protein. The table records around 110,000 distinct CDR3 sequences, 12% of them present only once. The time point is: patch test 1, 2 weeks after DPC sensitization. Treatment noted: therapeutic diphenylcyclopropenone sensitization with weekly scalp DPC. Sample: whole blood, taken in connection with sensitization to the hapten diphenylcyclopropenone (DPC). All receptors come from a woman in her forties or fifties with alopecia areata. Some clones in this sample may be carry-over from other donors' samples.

The CDR3 coding sequence is TGTGCCAGCAGCCATTCCGGGACTACGACCCAAGAGACCCAGTACTTC. Its protein product is CASSHSGTTTQETQYF. The chain has TRBV7-2 and TRBJ2-5; 7 nucleotides match TRBD2. The V gene end was trimmed by 5 bases and the J gene end by 1 base; junction bases not matched to a gene: 10. This CDR3 has 16 amino acids. From germline, CDR1 is SGHTA and CDR2 FQGNSA. Full variable domain (outside the CDR3, taken from reference TRBV7-2 and TRBJ2-5): GAGVSQSPSNKVTEKGKDVELRCDPISGHTALYWYRQSLGQGLEFLIYFQGNSAPDKSGLPSDRFSAERTGGSVSTLTIQRTQQEDSAVYLCASSHSGTTTQETQYFGPGTRLLVL.

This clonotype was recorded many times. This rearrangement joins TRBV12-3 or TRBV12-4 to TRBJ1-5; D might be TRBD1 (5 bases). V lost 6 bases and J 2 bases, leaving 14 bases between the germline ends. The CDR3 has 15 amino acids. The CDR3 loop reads CASSSRGYGNQPQHF. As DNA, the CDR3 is TGTGCCAGCAGCAGCCGGGGGTACGGCAATCAGCCCCAGCATTTT.

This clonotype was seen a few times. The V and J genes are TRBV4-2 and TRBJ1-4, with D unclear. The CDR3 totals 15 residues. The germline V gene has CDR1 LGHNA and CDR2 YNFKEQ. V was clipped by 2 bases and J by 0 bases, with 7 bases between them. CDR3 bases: TGTGCCAGCAGCCAAAGCCGATCAACTAATGAAAAACTGTTTTTT. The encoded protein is CASSQSRSTNEKLFF.

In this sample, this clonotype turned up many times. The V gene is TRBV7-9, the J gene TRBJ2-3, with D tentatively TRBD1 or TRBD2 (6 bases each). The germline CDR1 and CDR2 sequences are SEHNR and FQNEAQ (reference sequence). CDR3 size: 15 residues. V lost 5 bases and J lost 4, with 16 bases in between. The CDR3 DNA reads TGTGCCAGCAGCAGCCCCGGGGGCGACCCAGATACGCAGTATTTT. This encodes CASSSPGGDPDTQYF.

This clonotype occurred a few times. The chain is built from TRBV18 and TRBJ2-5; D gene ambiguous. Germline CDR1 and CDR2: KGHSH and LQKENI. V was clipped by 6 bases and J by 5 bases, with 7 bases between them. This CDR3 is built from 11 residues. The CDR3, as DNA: TGTGCCAGCTCGACAAGGGAGACCCAGTACTTC. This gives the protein CASSTRETQYF.

The CDR3 sequence: CASSSGKAPGGTQYF. The CDR3 bases are TGTGCCAGCAGTTCGGGAAAGGCACCCGGAGGGACCCAGTACTTC. The chain uses TRBV6-5 and TRBJ2-5; D possibly corresponds to TRBD2 (5 bases). Germline V CDR1 and CDR2: MNHEY, SVGAGI. The ends were cut back, 4 bases at V and 7 bases at J, with 19 bases in the middle. The CDR3 has 15 amino acids.

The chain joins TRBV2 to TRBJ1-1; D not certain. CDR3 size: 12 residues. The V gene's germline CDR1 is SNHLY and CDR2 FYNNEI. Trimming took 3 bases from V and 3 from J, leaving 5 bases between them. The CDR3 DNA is TGTGCCAGCAGTGACCCGGACACTGAAGCTTTCTTT. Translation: CASSDPDTEAFF.

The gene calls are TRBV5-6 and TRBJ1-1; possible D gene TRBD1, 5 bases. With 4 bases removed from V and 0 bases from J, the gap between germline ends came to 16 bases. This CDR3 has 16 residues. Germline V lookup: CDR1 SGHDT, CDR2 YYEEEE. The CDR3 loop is CASSPGPSHMNTEAFF. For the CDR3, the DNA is TGTGCCAGCAGCCCGGGACCATCCCACATGAACACTGAAGCTTTCTTT. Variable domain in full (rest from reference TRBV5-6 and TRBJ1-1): DAGVTQSPTHLIKTRGQQVTLRCSPKSGHDTVSWYQQALGQGPQFIFQYYEEEERQRGNFPDRFSGHQFPNYSSELNVNALLLGDSALYLCASSPGPSHMNTEAFFGQGTRLTVV.

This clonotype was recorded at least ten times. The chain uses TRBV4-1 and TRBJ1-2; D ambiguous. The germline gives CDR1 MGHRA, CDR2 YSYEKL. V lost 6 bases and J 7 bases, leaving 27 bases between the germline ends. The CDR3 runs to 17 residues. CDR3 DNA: TGCGCCAGCAGTTTGAACCCCCTTAGGGATTCATCGGGTGGCTACACCTTC. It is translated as CASSLNPLRDSSGGYTF.

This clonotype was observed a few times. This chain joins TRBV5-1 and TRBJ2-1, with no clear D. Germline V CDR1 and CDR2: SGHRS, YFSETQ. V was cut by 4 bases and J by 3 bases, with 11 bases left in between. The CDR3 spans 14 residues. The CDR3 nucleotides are TGCGCCAGCAGCCGGTCGGCAGTCTACAATGAGCAGTTCTTC. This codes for CASSRSAVYNEQFF.

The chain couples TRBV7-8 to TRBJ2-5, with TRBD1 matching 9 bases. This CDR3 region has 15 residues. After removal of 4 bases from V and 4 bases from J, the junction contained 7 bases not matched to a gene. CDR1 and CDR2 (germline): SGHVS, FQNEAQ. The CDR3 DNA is TGTGCCAGCAGCTCCCGGGACAGGGCAAGAGAGACCCAGTACTTC. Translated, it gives CASSSRDRARETQYF.

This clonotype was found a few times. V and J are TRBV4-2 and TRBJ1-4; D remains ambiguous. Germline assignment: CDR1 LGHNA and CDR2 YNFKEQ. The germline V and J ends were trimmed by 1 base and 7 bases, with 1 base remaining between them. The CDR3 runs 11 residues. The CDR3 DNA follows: TGTGCCAGCAGCCAAGCTGAAAAACTGTTTTTT. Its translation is CASSQAEKLFF.

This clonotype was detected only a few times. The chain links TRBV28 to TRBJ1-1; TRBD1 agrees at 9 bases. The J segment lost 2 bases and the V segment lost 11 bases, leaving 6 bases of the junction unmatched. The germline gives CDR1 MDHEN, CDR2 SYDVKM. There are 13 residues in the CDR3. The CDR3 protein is CAGRQGENTEAFF. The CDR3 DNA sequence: TGTGCCGGTAGACAGGGGGAAAACACTGAAGCTTTCTTT.

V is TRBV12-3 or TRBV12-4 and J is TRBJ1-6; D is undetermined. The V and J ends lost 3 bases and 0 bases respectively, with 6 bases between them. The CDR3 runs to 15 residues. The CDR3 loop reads CASSFGSSYNSPLHF. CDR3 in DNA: TGTGCCAGCAGTTTCGGAAGCTCCTATAATTCACCCCTCCACTTT.

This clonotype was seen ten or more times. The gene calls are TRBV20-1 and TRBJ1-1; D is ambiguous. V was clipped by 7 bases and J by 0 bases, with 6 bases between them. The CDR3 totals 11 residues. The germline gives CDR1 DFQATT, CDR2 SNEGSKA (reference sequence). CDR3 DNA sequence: TGCAGTGAGAGCATGAACACTGAAGCTTTCTTT. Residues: CSESMNTEAFF.

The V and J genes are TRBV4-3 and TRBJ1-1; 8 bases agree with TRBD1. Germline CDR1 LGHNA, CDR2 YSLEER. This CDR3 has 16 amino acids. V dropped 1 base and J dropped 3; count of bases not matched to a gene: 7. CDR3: CASSQVGGQGDTEAFF. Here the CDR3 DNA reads TGCGCCAGCAGCCAAGTCGGAGGACAGGGAGACACTGAAGCTTTCTTT.

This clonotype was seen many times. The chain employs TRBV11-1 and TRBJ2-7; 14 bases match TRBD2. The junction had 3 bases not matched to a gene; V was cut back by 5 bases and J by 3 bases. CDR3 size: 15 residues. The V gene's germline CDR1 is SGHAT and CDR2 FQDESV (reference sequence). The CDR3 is CASSPGTSGSYEQYF. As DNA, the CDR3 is TGTGCCAGCAGCCCAGGGACTAGCGGGAGCTACGAGCAGTACTTC.

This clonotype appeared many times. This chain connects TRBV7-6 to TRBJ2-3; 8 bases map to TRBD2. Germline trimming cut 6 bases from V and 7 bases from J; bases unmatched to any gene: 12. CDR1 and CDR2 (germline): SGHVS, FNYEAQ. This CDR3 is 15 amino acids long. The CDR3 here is CASSSSSGVMNTQYF. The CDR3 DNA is TGTGCCAGCAGTTCGAGTAGCGGGGTCATGAATACGCAGTATTTT.

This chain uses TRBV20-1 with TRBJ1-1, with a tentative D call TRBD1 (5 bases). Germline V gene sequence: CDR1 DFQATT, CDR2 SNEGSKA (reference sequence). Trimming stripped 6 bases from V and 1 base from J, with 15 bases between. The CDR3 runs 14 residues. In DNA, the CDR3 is TGCAGTGCACCACAGACAGACCCGAACACTGAAGCTTTCTTT. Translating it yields CSAPQTDPNTEAFF.

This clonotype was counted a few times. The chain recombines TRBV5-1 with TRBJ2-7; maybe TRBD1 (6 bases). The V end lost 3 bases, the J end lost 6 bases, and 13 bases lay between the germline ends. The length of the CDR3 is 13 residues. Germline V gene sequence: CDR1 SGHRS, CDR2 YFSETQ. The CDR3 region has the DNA TGCGCCAGCAGCTGGGGGCCCCGACCCGAGCAGTACTTC. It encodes CASSWGPRPEQYF.

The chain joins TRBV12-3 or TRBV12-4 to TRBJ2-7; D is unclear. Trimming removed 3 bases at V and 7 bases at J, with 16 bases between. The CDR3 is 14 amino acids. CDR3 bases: TGTGCCAGCAGTTTTAGTAAGGGATTGACAGAGCAGTACTTC. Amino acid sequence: CASSFSKGLTEQYF.